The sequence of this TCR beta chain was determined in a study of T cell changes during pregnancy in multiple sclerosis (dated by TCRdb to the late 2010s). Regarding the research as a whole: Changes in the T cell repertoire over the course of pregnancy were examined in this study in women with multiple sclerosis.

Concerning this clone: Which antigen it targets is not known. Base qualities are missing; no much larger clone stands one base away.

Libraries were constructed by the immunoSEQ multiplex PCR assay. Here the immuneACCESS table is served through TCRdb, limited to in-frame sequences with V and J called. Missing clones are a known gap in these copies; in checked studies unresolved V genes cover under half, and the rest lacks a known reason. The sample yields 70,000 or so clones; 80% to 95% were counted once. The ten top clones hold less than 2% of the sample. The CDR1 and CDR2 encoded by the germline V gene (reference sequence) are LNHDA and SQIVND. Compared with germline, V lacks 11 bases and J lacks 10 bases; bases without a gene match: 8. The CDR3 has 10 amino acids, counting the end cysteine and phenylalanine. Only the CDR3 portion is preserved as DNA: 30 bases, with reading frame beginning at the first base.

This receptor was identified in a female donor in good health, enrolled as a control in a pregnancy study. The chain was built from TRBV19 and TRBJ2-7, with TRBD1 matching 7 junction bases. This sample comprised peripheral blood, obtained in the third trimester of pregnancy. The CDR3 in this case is CASQGEIQYF. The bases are TGTGCCTCCCAGGGGGAGATCCAGTACTTC.